Listed below are T cell receptor beta chains from one sample, sequenced in a study of blood T cell repertoires in COVID-19. Libraries were prepared by immunoSEQ multiplex PCR; TCRdb keeps only in-frame clonotypes and omits some of them. The data contain 160,000 or so clones, more than 75% of them seen just once; the ten biggest clones take up about 0.95%. The source material was peripheral blood. Receptors originate from a man aged 40-49 years with acute or convalescent COVID-19. Each CDR3 is given with its conserved first and last residue. A D gene is named only where the DNA matches it firmly. Clone size appears in some rows only: once, few, many, or a class for an expanded clone.

D gene	V gene	clone size	J gene	CDR3 DNA	CDR3 protein
NA	TRBV6-5	NA	TRBJ1-2	TGTGCCAGCAGTACCTTGGCCCCTAACTATGGCTACACCTTC	CASSTLAPNYGYTF
NA	TRBV11-3	NA	TRBJ2-1	TGTGCCAGCAGCCGTGGTAGCTCCTACAATGAGCAGTTCTTC	CASSRGSSYNEQFF
TRBD1	TRBV19	NA	TRBJ1-5	TGTGCCAGTATTCAGACCGGGACAGTAAATAGCAATCAGCCCCAGCATTTT	CASIQTGTVNSNQPQHF
TRBD1	TRBV6-6	NA	TRBJ2-1	TGTGCCAGCAGCCCACAGGGGGCGACCAATGAGCAGTTCTTC	CASSPQGATNEQFF
NA	TRBV5-1	NA	TRBJ2-1	TGCGCCAGCAGCTTGGGGGCAGAGCAGTTCTTC	CASSLGAEQFF
TRBD2	TRBV9	NA	TRBJ2-1	TGTGCCAGCAGCGTAGGGGCGGGGGACCCCTACAATGAGCAGTTCTTC	CASSVGAGDPYNEQFF
NA	TRBV3-1/TRBV3-2	once	TRBJ1-2	TGTGCCAGCAGCCAAGATCTATCCAGGTCCTATGGCTACACCTTC	CASSQDLSRSYGYTF
TRBD1	TRBV7-3	NA	TRBJ2-7	TGTGCCAGCAGCGCTACAGGGGGCGGGAGGCAGTACTTC	CASSATGGGRQYF
TRBD1	TRBV30	NA	TRBJ1-2	TGTGCCTGGACCGGGACAGTTAACTATGGCTACACCTTC	CAWTGTVNYGYTF
NA	TRBV5-6	NA	TRBJ1-4	TGTGCCAGCAGCTTCAGCGCAAGGGGAAATGAAAAACTGTTTTTT	CASSFSARGNEKLFF
TRBD1	TRBV4-3	NA	TRBJ2-3	TGCGCCAGCAGCTACTCGGGGAGTGGGACAGGCACAGATACGCAGTATTTT	CASSYSGSGTGTDTQYF
TRBD2	TRBV7-8	once	TRBJ2-5	TGTGCCAGCAGCCTGGCGGGGGGGATCCAAGAGACCCAGTACTTC	CASSLAGGIQETQYF
TRBD2	TRBV15	few	TRBJ2-1	TGTGCCACCAGTAGAGATCAGACTAGCGGGGCTGAGCAGTTCTTC	CATSRDQTSGAEQFF
TRBD1	TRBV11-3	NA	TRBJ2-3	TGTGCCAGCAGCTCACAGGGGGCTGATACGCAGTATTTT	CASSSQGADTQYF
NA	TRBV5-1	NA	TRBJ1-1	TGCGCCAGCAGCTTGGTCGGCCAGGTCACTGAAGCTTTCTTT	CASSLVGQVTEAFF
NA	TRBV5-5	NA	TRBJ2-1	TGTGCCAGCAGCTTTGCGGGGCTAACCTACAATGAGCAGTTCTTC	CASSFAGLTYNEQFF
TRBD2	TRBV6-2/TRBV6-3	NA	TRBJ2-5	TGTGCCAGCAGCCGGGGGGGAGGAGAGACCCAGTACTTC	CASSRGGGETQYF
TRBD1	TRBV2	many	TRBJ1-5	TGTGCCAGCAGTGGCGGGACAGGGGGCAATCAGCCCCAGCATTTT	CASSGGTGGNQPQHF
NA	TRBV7-2	NA	TRBJ2-3	TGTGCCAGCAGCTGGTACAGGAGGGGCGATACGCAGTATTTT	CASSWYRRGDTQYF
TRBD1	TRBV4-2	NA	TRBJ1-6	TGTGCCAGCAGCCAAGAAAAGGGGGCGCGGGATTCACCCCTCCACTTT	CASSQEKGARDSPLHF
NA	TRBV5-1	NA	TRBJ1-1	TGCGCCAGCAGCTCCGGTGGGGCAGAGGCTGAAGCTTTCTTT	CASSSGGAEAEAFF
NA	TRBV5-6	NA	TRBJ1-2	TGTGCCAGCAGCCCCCCCCGGACACGTTATGGCTACACCTTC	CASSPPRTRYGYTF
NA	TRBV2	NA	TRBJ1-4	TGTGCCAGCAGCCAAAACGGTCCGGGATCGGGTGAAAAACTGTTTTTT	CASSQNGPGSGEKLFF
TRBD1	TRBV19	NA	TRBJ1-2	TGTGCCAGTAGACCAACAGGGGCGGGTGGCTACACCTTC	CASRPTGAGGYTF
NA	TRBV30	once	TRBJ1-1	TGTGCCTGGACCAAAAGTTCGGTTTCGAACACTGAAGCTTTCTTT	CAWTKSSVSNTEAFF
TRBD2	TRBV5-1	NA	TRBJ2-2	TGCGCCAGCAGCTCGACTAGCGGGCACACCGGGGAGCTGTTTTTT	CASSSTSGHTGELFF
NA	TRBV3-1/TRBV3-2	NA	TRBJ1-3	TGTGCCAGCAGCCAAGATCCCCCCGCGGCGGGAAACACCATATATTTT	CASSQDPPAAGNTIYF
NA	TRBV30	NA	TRBJ1-2	TGTGCCTGGAGTTCCCGGTCGGGCTACACCTTC	CAWSSRSGYTF
NA	TRBV30	NA	TRBJ2-3	TGTGCCTGGAGTGAGGCCCTAGGAGATACGCAGTATTTT	CAWSEALGDTQYF
TRBD2	TRBV5-4	NA	TRBJ2-2	TGTGCCAGCAGCTTGGTTGTCGGGGGGGCCTCCGGGGAGCTGTTTTTT	CASSLVVGGASGELFF
NA	TRBV5-1	few	TRBJ2-7	TGCGCCAGCAGGGACACGAGCTACGAGCAGTACTTC	CASRDTSYEQYF
NA	TRBV2	NA	TRBJ1-1	TGTGCCAGCAGTTTTACGGAGACAGGAAGTGAAGCTTTCTTT	CASSFTETGSEAFF
TRBD2	TRBV5-4	NA	TRBJ2-5	TGTGCCAGCAGCCCAGGGACTAGCGGATACGAGACCCAGTACTTC	CASSPGTSGYETQYF
NA	TRBV21-1	NA	TRBJ2-3	TGTGCCAGCACCAGGGCGGAGCCGGCATTCACAGATACGCAGTATTTT	CASTRAEPAFTDTQYF
TRBD1	TRBV30	NA	TRBJ1-5	TGTGCCTGGAGTGGACAGGGCGATCAGCCCCAGCATTTT	CAWSGQGDQPQHF
TRBD1	TRBV11-2	few	TRBJ2-7	TGTGCCAGCAGCAGGGACAGGGTCTACGAGCAGTACTTC	CASSRDRVYEQYF
TRBD2	TRBV5-1	NA	TRBJ2-5	TGCGCCAGCAGCAGCGGGACTAGCGGGGCGGGGGAGACCCAGTACTTC	CASSSGTSGAGETQYF